The present entry profiles one T cell receptor beta chain with its context. What it binds is unknown. This CDR3 spans 17 amino acids. The V and J ends lost 0 bases and 7 bases, in that order; junction bases with no gene match: 11. CDR1 is LGHNA and CDR2 is YSLEER in the germline V gene. TCRdb itself ran the reads through MiXCR, one entry per CDR3 protein. The sample consists of 650,000 to 900,000 distinct CDR3 sequences, under 35% of them appearing once. This record belongs to a study of T cell repertoires in cytomegalovirus infection. Study background: Shared public TCR beta signatures pointed to both CMV infection and a matching HLA type. Study conclusions and caveats: The study found HLA-C-restricted CMV-specific TCR beta clonotypes dominating the ex vivo response.

This TCR was sampled from a human donor in good health (CMV status not recorded). Some clones in this sample may be carry-over from other donors' samples. The sample consisted of cultured CD8+ T cells from PBMCs, taken from culture after CMV antigen stimulation. The chain links TRBV4-3 to TRBJ2-3; 9 bases fit TRBD2. The CDR3 protein is CASSQDPLAGGSHTQYF. The CDR3 DNA sequence: TGCGCCAGCAGCCAAGACCCGCTTGCGGGGGGGTCCCATACGCAGTATTTT.